A selection of T cell receptor beta chains follows, all from one sample in a study of blood T cells in healthy people across ages. From the 5' RACE reads, TCRdb called clonotypes with MiXCR, one entry per CDR3 protein. Of roughly 1.9 million distinct CDR3 sequences listed, about two fifths were seen once; the top ten hold roughly 23%. The sequenced material came from blood. These receptors all stem from a human donor in good health. The CDR3 runs from the conserved cysteine through the conserved F or W. A D gene is named only where the DNA matches it firmly. Size values are once, few and many counts, or a class for expanded clones, and some rows have none.

clone_size j_call d_call v_call cdr3_nt cdr3_aa
few TRBJ2-4 . TRBV12-3/TRBV12-4 TGTGCCAGCAGTTTAGTGGGGTCCGGCATTCAGTACTTC CASSLVGSGIQYF
. TRBJ2-5 TRBD1 TRBV3-1 TGTACCAGCACCTTTAAGAGGAACAGGGGGGTTAGAGAGACCCAGTACTTC CTSTFKRNRGVRETQYF
. TRBJ1-1 . TRBV15 TGTGCCACCAGCAGCCGCACAGGGTCGGTGGACACTGAAGCTTTCTTT CATSSRTGSVDTEAFF
once TRBJ2-1 TRBD2 TRBV13 TGTGCCAGCAGCCGTATGACTAGCGGGGTGTCTTTGGTGCAGTTCTTC CASSRMTSGVSLVQFF
. TRBJ2-3 . TRBV15 TGTGCCACCAGCAGAGGGAGCGGAGCTAGCACAGATACGCAGTATTTT CATSRGSGASTDTQYF
few TRBJ2-1 TRBD2 TRBV7-9 TGTGCCAGCAGCTTAGCGGGACTAGCGGGGCCTACCCAGTCCTACAATGAGCAGTTCTTC CASSLAGLAGPTQSYNEQFF
. TRBJ2-1 . TRBV5-1 TGCGCCAGCAGCTTTATTGCCTCCTACAATGAGCAGTTCTTC CASSFIASYNEQFF
. TRBJ1-1 TRBD1 TRBV20-1 TGCAGTGGGGTTGACAGGGGGCCCACTGAAGCTTTCTTT CSGVDRGPTEAFF
. TRBJ2-1 . TRBV20-1 TGCAGTGCTAGGCGCTCCCTCAATGAGCAGTTCTTC CSARRSLNEQFF
. TRBJ2-5 . TRBV6-5 TGTGCCAGCAGGGCCGTCTCCACGGAGTACTTC CASRAVSTEYF
. TRBJ2-1 . TRBV7-2 TGTGCCAGCAGCGCTTCCAGGGGGGACAATGAGCAGTTCTTC CASSASRGDNEQFF
few TRBJ1-4 TRBD1 TRBV20-1 TGCAGTGCTAGACCGCCGAGGGGGCATAATGAAAAACTGTTTTTT CSARPPRGHNEKLFF
few TRBJ2-5 TRBD2 TRBV29-1 TGCAGCGTGGAAGAGAGGCGGGGGGGAGGAGAGACCCAGTACTTC CSVEERRGGGETQYF
. TRBJ2-3 . TRBV9 TGTGCCAGCAGCGTAGATGGGGTGTCGACAGATACGCAGTATTTT CASSVDGVSTDTQYF
. TRBJ1-1 . TRBV29-1 TGCAGCTTCTTCAAGAGGGGGTCGAACACTGAAGCTTTCTTT CSFFKRGSNTEAFF
few TRBJ2-7 TRBD2 TRBV5-5 TGTGCCAGCACCGAGGGACTAGCGGGAGATTACGAGCAGTACTTC CASTEGLAGDYEQYF
. TRBJ1-2 . TRBV28 TGTGCCAGCAGCCCCCTCGGGGACGACGGCTACACCTTC CASSPLGDDGYTF
many TRBJ2-1 TRBD2 TRBV20-1 TGCAGTGCTAGAGATCCTAGCGGGGGTATATATGAGCAGTTCTTC CSARDPSGGIYEQFF
. TRBJ2-5 . TRBV6-2/TRBV6-3 TGTGCCAGCACCCTGACGGAAATCGAGACCCAGTACTTC CASTLTEIETQYF
. TRBJ2-6 . TRBV5-1 TGCGCCAGCAGCTTGCAGGGCTCCCCCGGGGCCAACGTCCTGACTTTC CASSLQGSPGANVLTF
. TRBJ2-3 . TRBV7-9 TGTGCCAGCAGCTTAGTTGCGTGGGGCGGGACTCCCATCACAGATACGCAGTATTTT CASSLVAWGGTPITDTQYF
few TRBJ1-1 . TRBV9 TGTGCCAGCGCAGGGGCGAACACTGAAGCTTTCTTT CASAGANTEAFF
. TRBJ1-2 . TRBV12-3/TRBV12-4 TGTGCCAGCAGCAGTTTATTATTTCAAGGTACCGGCTACACCTTC CASSSLLFQGTGYTF
. TRBJ2-7 TRBD1 TRBV15 TGTGCCACCAGCTTCCAGGGGGAGTGCTACGAGCAGTACTTC CATSFQGECYEQYF
few TRBJ2-6 TRBD2 TRBV7-9 TGTGCCGGGGGGGACTCTGGGGCCAACGTCCTGACTTTC CAGGDSGANVLTF
. TRBJ1-2 . TRBV29-1 TGCAGCGTTGACAGTTTCCTCAACTATGGCTACACCTTC CSVDSFLNYGYTF
. TRBJ2-3 TRBD2 TRBV4-1 TGCGCCAGCAGATTGGCGGGGGGGCGAGGAGATACGCAGTATTTT CASRLAGGRGDTQYF
few TRBJ1-2 . TRBV4-3 TGCGCCAGCAGCCACCGACTGCGAACTCGTATCTCTGGCTACACCTTC CASSHRLRTRISGYTF
few TRBJ2-1 . TRBV9 TGTGCCAGCAGCGTAGGTATGTCCTACAATGAGCAGTTCTTC CASSVGMSYNEQFF
few TRBJ2-7 . TRBV4-1 TGCGCCAGCAGCCAAGGGACCGGAGAGGGCGAGCAGTACTTC CASSQGTGEGEQYF
. TRBJ2-7 . TRBV12-5 TGTGCTACCACGGACAGAACCAACTACGAGCGGTACTTC CATTDRTNYERYF
. TRBJ2-1 TRBD1 TRBV7-2 TGTGCCAGCAGCAAGGCCGGGACAGGGTTGGGAAATGAGCAGTTCTTC CASSKAGTGLGNEQFF
. TRBJ2-1 . TRBV5-1 TGCGCCAGCAGCTTGCACGCGAACAATGAGCAGTTCTTC CASSLHANNEQFF
. TRBJ2-5 . TRBV20-1 TGCAGTGCTAGTCATGGGTCCATGCCCCAAGAGACCCAGTACTTC CSASHGSMPQETQYF
. TRBJ2-3 . TRBV5-6 TGTGCCAGCAGCTCGGAAAGGACGGGGGGCCGTCATGCGCAGTATTTT CASSSERTGGRHAQYF
few TRBJ2-7 . TRBV21-1 TGTGCCAGCAGCACAGTGGCGGGGGAGCAGTACTTC CASSTVAGEQYF
few TRBJ1-1 . TRBV2 TGTGCCAGCAGCATAGACCCGTCTTTCACTGAAGCTTTCTTT CASSIDPSFTEAFF
. TRBJ2-2 TRBD2 TRBV4-1 TGCGCCAGCAGCCTCCAACCGGGACTAGCGGGGTCCGGGGAGCTGTTTTTT CASSLQPGLAGSGELFF
. TRBJ1-4 . TRBV6-5 TGTGCCAGCAGTTATTCCCGGGAGGGTGGACTGTTTTTT CASSYSREGGLFF
few TRBJ2-5 . TRBV10-3 TGTGCCATCAGTTACGCGGTCGAGGAGACCCAGTACTTC CAISYAVEETQYF
. TRBJ2-6 . TRBV3-1 TGTGCCAGCAGCCCTACATGGGGGGCGACCAACGTCCTGACTTTC CASSPTWGATNVLTF
once TRBJ1-4 . TRBV7-6 TGTGCCAGCAGCTTAGCGCTAAATATGGACCCAGGCAGCGAAAAACTGTTTTTT CASSLALNMDPGSEKLFF
. TRBJ2-3 TRBD1 TRBV5-5 TGTGCCAGCAGCTTGGTCAGACAGGGATGGTCCGATACGCAGTATTTT CASSLVRQGWSDTQYF
. TRBJ2-1 . TRBV4-2 TGTGCCAGCAGCCAGATGAGGGTTAGCGATGAGCAGTTCTTC CASSQMRVSDEQFF
. TRBJ1-2 . TRBV28 TGTGCCAGCAGCCTTGGGGTAGGGGACAAGAGCCCCCGATGGGGCTACACCTTC CASSLGVGDKSPRWGYTF